This T cell receptor (beta chain) derives from a study of blood T cell repertoires in COVID-19. Study information: PBMCs, B-cell-depleted T cells, or T cells provided the cDNA or gDNA that made up the material.

Adults between roughly 18 and 89 years of age took part from more than 20 US areas. Assignments of participants to cohorts depended upon their own reported clinical history. The CDR3 runs to 13 residues. CDR1 is SEHNR, CDR2 FQNEAQ, per germline (reference sequence). The ends lost 5 bases at V and 4 bases at J; junction bases unmatched: 4. Per the authors' pipeline: Amplifying reference gene primers gave estimates of nucleated cell counts. Data came from immunoSEQ multiplex PCR; TCRdb stores just in-frame clones and leaves some out. The DNA gave D and trimming, while V, J and clone size come from that table. Of around 300,000 clones listed, about nine tenths are singletons.

The gene calls are TRBV7-9 and TRBJ2-5; TRBD1 matches 7 bases. Source material: PBMCs or T cells enriched from blood (not recorded which). The clonotype was recovered from a middle-aged woman who had recovered from COVID-19. CDR3 residues: CASSPRQGETQYF. As DNA, the CDR3 is TGTGCCAGCAGCCCTCGACAGGGAGAGACCCAGTACTTC. The full variable domain, its missing parts supplied by reference TRBV7-9 and TRBJ2-5, is DTGVSQNPRHKITKRGQNVTFRCDPISEHNRLYWYRQTLGQGPEFLTYFQNEAQLEKSRLLSDRFSAERPKGSFSTLEIQRTEQGDSAMYLCASSPRQGETQYFGPGTRLLVL.